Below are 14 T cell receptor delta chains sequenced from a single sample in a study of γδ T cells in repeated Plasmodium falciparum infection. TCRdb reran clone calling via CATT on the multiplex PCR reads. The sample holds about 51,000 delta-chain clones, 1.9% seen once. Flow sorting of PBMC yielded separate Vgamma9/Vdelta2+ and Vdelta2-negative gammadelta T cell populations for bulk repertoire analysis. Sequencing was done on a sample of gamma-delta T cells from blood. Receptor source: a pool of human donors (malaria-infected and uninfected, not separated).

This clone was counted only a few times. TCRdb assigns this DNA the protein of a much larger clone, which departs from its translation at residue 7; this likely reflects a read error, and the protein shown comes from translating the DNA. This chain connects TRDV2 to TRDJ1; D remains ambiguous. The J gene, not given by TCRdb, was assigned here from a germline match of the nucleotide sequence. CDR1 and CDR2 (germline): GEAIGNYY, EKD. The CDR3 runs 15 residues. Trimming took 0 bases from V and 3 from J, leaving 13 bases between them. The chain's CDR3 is CACDTVDPGADKLIF. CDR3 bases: TGTGCCTGTGACACCGTGGACCCCGGTGCCGATAAACTCATCTTT.

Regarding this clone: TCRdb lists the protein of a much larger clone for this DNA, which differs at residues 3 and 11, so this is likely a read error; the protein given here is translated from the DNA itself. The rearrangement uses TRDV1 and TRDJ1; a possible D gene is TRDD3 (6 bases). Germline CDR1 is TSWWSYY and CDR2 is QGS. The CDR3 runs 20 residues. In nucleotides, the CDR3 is TGTGCTATTGGGGAATTGGGCCCTTACTGGTGGATACCCAATCCCGATAAACTCATCTTT. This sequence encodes CAIGELGPYWWIPNPDKLIF.

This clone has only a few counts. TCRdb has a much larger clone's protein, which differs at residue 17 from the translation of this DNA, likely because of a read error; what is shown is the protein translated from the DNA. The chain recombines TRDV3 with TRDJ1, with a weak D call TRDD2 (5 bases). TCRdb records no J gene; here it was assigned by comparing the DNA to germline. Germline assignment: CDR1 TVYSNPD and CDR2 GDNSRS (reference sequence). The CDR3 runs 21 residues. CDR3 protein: CAFCRAFKSMRDNSYTGKLIF. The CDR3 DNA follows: TGTGCCTTTTGCCGGGCCTTCAAGTCGATGAGGGACAACTCGTACACCGGTAAACTCATCTTT.

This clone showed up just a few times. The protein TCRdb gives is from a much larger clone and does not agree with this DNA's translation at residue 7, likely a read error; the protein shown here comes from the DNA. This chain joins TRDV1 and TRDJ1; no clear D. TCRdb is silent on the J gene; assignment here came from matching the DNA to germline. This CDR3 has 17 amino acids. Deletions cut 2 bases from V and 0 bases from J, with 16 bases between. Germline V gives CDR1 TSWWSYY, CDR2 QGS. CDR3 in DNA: TGTGCTCTTGGGGAAGGCCATCCAATGCTCTACACCGATAAACTCATCTTT. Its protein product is CALGEGHPMLYTDKLIF.

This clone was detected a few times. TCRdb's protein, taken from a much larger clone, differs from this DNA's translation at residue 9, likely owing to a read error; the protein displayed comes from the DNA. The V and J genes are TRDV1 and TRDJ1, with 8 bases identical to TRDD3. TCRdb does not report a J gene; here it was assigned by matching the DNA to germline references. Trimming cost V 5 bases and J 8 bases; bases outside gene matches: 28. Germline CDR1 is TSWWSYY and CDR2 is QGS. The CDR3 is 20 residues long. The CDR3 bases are TGTGCTCTTGGGCCCGGGTTCCGAAGCTGGGGGACCCCCCCCCTTGCGAAACTCATCTTT. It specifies CALGPGFRSWGTPPLAKLIF.

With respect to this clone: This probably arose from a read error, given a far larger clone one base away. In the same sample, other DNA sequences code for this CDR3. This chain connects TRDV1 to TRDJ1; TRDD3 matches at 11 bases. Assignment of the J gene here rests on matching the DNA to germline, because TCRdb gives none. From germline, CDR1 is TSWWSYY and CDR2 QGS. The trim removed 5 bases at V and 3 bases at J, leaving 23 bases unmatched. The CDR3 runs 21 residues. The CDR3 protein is CALGKRLLLWGIPMASDKLIF. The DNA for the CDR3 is TGTGCTCTTGGGAAAAGGTTACTACTCTGGGGGATACCCATGGCGTCCGATAAACTCATCTTT.

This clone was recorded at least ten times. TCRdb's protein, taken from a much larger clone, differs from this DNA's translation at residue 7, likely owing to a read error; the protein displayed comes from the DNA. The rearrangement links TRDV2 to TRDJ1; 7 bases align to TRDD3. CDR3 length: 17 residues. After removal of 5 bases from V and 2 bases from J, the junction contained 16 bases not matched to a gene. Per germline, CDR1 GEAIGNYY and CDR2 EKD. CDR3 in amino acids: CACGGDQGEKTTDKLIF. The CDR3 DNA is TGTGCCTGTGGGGGGGATCAGGGGGAGAAGACAACCGATAAACTCATCTTT.

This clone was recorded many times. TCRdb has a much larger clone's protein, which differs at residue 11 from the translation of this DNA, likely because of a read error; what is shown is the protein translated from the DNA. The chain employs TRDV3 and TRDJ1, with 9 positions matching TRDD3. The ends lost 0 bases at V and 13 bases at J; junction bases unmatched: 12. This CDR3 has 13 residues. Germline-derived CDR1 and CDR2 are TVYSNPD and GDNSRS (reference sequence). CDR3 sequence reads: CAFSRGDTRRPIF. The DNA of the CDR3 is TGTGCCTTTAGTCGGGGGGATACCCGCAGACCCATCTTT.

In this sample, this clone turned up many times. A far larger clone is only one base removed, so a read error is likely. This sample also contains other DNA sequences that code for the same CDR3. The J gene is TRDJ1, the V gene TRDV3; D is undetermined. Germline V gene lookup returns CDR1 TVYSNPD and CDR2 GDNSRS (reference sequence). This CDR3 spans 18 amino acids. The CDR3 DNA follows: TGCGCCTCCCGGAAAAATCGCCTCAGCCTTAGTCGTGGGGATAAACTCATCTTT. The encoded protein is CASRKNRLSLSRGDKLIF.

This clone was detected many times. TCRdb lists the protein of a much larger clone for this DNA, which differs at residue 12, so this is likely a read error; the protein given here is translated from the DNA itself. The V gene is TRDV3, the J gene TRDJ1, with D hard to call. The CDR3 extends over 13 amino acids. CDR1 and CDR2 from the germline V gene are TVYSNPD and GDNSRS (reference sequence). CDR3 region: CAWNARICGKLTF. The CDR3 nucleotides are TGTGCCTGGAATGCAAGGATTTGCGGTAAACTCACCTTT. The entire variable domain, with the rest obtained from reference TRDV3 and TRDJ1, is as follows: CDKVTQSSPDQTVASGSEVVLLCTYDTVYSNPDLFWYRIRPDYSFQFVFYGDNSRSEGADFTQGRFSVKHILTQKAFHLVISPVRTEDSATYYCAWNARICGKLTFGKGTRVTVEP.

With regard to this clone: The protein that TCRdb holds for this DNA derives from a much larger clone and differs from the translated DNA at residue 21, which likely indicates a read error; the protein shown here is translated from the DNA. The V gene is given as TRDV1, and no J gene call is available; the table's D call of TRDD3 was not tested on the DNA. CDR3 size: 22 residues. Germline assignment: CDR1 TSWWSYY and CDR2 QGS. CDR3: CALGASYLYWGIRFGDFDKLTF. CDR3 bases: TGTGCTCTTGGGGCTTCCTACCTTTACTGGGGGATACGCTTCGGGGATTTCGATAAACTCACCTTT.

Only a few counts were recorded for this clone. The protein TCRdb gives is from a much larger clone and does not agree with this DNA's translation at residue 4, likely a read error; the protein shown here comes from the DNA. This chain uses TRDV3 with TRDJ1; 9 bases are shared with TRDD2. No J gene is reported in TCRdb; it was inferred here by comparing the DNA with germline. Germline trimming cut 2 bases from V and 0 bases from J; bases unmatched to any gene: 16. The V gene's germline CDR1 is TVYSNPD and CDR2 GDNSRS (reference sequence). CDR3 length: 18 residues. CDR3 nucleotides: TGTGCCTTTGGTATCCTTCCTACATCGGAGGGGTACACCGATAAACTCATCTTT. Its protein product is CAFGILPTSEGYTDKLIF.

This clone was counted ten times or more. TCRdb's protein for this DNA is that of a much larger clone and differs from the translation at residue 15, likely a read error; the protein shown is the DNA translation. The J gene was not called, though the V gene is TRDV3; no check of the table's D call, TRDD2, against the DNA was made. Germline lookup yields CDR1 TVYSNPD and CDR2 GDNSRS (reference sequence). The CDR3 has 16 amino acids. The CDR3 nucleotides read TGTGCCTTTTATCGCCTTCCTACGGTTTGTGAAGGTAAACTCACCTTT. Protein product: CAFYRLPTVCEGKLTF.

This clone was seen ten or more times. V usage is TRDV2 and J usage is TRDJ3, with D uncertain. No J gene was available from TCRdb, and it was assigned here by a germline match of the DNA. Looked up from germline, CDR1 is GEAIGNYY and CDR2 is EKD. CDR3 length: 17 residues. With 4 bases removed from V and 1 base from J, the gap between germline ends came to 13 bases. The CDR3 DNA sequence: TGTGCCTGTGATCCCGTATCCCGGTCCTGGGACACCCGACAGATGTTTTTC. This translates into CACDPVSRSWDTRQMFF.